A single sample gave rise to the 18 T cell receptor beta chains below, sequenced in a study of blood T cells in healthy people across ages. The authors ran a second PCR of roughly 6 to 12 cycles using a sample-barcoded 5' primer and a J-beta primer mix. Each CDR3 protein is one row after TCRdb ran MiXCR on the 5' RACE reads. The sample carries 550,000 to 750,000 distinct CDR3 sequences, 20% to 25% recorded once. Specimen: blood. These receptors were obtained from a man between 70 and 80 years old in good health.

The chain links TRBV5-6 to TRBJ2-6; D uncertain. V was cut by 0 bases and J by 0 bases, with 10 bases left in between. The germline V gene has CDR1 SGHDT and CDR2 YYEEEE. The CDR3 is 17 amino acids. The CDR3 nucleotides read TGTGCCAGCAGCTTGGCCATCAGGTCCTCTGGGGCCAACGTCCTGACTTTC. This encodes CASSLAIRSSGANVLTF.

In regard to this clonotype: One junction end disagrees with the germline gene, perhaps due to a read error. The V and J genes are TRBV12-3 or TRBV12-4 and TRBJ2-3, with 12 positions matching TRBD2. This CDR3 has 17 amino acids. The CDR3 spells CASSPGTSGPSTDAQYF. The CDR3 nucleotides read TGTGCCAGCAGTCCCGGGACTAGCGGGCCCAGCACAGATGCGCAGTATTTT.

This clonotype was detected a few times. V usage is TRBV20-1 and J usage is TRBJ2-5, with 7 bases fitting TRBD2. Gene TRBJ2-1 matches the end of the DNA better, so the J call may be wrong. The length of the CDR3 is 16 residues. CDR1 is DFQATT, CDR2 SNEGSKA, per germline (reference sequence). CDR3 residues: CSARGAGEVSYNEQFF. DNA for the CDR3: TGCAGTGCTAGGGGTGCGGGAGAAGTAAGTTACAATGAGCAGTTCTTC.

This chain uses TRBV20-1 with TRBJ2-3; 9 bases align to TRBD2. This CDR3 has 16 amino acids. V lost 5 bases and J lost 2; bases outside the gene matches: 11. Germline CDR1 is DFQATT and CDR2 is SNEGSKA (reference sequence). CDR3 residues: CSAHAGASGNTDTQYF. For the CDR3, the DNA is TGCAGTGCTCATGCTGGTGCTAGCGGGAACACAGATACGCAGTATTTT.

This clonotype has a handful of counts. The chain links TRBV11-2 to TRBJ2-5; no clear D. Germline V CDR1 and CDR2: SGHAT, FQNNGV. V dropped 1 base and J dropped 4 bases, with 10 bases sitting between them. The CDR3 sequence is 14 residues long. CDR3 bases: TGTGCCAGCAGCTTAGCCGCACGGAGAGAGACCCAGTACTTC. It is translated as CASSLAARRETQYF.

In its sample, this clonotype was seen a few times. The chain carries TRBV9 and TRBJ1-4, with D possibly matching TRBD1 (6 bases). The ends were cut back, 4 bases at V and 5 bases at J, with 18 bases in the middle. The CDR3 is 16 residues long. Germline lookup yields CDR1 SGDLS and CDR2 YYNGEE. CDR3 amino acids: CASSFGVGAENEKLFF. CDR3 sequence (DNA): TGTGCCAGCAGCTTCGGGGTGGGGGCTGAGAATGAAAAACTGTTTTTT. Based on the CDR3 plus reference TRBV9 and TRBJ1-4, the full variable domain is DSGVTQTPKHLITATGQRVTLRCSPRSGDLSVYWYQQSLDQGLQFLIQYYNGEERAKGNILERFSAQQFPDLHSELNLSSLELGDSALYFCASSFGVGAENEKLFFGSGTQLSVL.

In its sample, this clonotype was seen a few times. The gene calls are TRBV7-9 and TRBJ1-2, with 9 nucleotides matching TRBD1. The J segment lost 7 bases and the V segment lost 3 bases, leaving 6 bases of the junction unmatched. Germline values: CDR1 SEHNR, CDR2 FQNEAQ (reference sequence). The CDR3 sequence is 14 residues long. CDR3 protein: CASSLGQGFLGYTF. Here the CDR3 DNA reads TGTGCCAGCAGCTTGGGACAGGGATTTCTTGGCTACACCTTC.

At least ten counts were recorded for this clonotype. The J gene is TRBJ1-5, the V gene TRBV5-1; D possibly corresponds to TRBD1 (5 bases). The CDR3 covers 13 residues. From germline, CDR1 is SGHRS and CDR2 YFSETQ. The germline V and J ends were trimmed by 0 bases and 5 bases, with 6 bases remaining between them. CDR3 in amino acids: CASSLGRDQPQHF. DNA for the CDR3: TGCGCCAGCAGCTTGGGCAGGGATCAGCCCCAGCATTTT.

CDR3 region: CASSPHVTGDYTGELFF. As DNA, the CDR3 is TGTGCCAGCAGCCCCCATGTGACGGGAGACTACACCGGGGAGCTGTTTTTT. V and J are TRBV7-6 and TRBJ2-2; D is perhaps TRBD2 (6 bases). V gave up 5 bases and J gave up 3 bases, with 19 bases separating them. The CDR3 contains 17 residues. Germline values: CDR1 SGHVS, CDR2 FNYEAQ.

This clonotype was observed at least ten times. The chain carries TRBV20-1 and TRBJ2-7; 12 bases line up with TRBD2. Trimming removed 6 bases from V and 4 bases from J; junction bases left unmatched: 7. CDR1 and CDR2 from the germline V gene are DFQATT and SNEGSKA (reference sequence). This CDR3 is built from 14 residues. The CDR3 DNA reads TGCAGTGCCTCACCGACTAGCGGGAGTTACGAGCAGTACTTC. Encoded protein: CSASPTSGSYEQYF.

DNA for the CDR3: TGCAGTGCTAGTCTTAATAGAGTGGGGAACACTGAAGCTTTCTTT. Protein sequence: CSASLNRVGNTEAFF. This rearrangement joins TRBV20-1 to TRBJ1-1; no firm D call. V was pared by 3 bases and J by 1 base, with 15 bases between. This CDR3 comprises 15 residues. Germline V gives CDR1 DFQATT, CDR2 SNEGSKA (reference sequence).

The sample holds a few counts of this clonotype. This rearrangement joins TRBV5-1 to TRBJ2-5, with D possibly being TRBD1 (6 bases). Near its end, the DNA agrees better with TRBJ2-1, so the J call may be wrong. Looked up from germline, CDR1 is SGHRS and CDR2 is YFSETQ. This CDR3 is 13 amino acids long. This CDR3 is CASSTDRYAEQFF. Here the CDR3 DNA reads TGCGCCAGCAGCACTGACAGGTATGCTGAGCAGTTCTTC.

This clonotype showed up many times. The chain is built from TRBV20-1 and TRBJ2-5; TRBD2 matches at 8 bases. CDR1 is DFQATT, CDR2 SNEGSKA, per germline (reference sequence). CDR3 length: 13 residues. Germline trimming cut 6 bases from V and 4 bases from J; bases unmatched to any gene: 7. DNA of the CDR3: TGCAGTGCCCTCCACGGGGGGGGAGAGACCCAGTACTTC. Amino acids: CSALHGGGETQYF.

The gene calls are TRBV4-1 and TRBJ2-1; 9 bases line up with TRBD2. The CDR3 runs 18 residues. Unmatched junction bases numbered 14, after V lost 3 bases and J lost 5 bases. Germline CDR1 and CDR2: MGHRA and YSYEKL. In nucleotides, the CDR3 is TGCGCCAGCAGCCACAGAGGTGGGGCGGGAGGGCCCAACAATGAGCAGTTCTTC. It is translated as CASSHRGGAGGPNNEQFF.

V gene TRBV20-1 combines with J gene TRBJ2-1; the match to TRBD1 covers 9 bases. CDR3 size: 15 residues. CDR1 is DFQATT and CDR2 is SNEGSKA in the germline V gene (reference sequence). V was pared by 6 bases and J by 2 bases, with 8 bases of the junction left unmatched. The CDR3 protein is CSAQYRDRAYNEQFF. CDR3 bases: TGCAGTGCACAGTACCGGGACAGGGCCTACAATGAGCAGTTCTTC.

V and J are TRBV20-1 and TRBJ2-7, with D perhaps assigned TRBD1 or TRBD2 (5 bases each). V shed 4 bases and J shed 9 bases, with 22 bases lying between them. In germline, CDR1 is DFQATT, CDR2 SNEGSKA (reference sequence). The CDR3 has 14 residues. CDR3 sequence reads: CSATPPDRDSGQYF. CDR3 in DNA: TGCAGTGCTACCCCACCTGACAGAGACAGCGGGCAGTACTTC.

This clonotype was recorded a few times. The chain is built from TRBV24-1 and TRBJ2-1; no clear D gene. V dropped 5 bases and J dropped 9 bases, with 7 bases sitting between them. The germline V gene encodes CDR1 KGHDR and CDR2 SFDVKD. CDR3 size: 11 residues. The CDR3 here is CATSGNIEQFF. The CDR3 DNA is TGTGCCACCAGTGGAAACATTGAGCAGTTCTTC.

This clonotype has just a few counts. The CDR3 DNA is TGCAGTGCAAAAGCGGGAGTGGAGACCCAGTACTTC. Its protein is CSAKAGVETQYF. The chain uses TRBV20-1 and TRBJ2-5, with 8 bases fitting TRBD2. CDR3 length equals 12 residues. CDR1 is DFQATT, CDR2 SNEGSKA, per germline (reference sequence). V lost 6 bases, J lost 5 bases, and 5 bases stayed unmatched.